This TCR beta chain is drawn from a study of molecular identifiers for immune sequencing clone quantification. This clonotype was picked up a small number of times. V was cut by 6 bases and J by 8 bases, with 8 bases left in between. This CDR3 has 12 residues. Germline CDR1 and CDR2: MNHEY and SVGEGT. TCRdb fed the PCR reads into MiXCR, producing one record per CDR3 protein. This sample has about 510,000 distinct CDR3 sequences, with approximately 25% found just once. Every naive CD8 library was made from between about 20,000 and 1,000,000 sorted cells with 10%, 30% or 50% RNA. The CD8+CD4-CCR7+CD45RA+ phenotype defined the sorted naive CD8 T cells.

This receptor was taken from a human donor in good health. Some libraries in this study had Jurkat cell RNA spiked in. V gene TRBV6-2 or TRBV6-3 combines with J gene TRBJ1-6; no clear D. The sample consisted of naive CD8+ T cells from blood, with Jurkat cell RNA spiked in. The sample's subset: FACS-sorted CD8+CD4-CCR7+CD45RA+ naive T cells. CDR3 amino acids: CASRNGDSPLHF. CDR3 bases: TGTGCCAGCAGAAACGGGGATTCACCCCTCCACTTT.